These T cell receptor beta chains were read from a single sample in a study of shared clonotypes between healthy human individuals. Data came from immunoSEQ multiplex PCR; TCRdb stores just in-frame clones and leaves some out. The sample lists about 770,000 clones, 72% occurring once. Sequenced input: memory CD4+ T cells sorted from blood. These receptors all stem from a woman under 40 in good health. Each CDR3 is given without its conserved first and last residue. Rows give clone size only sometimes, using once, few, many, or a class for an expanded clone.

cdr3_aa v_call clone_size j_call
ASSLNRDEKLF TRBV18 - TRBJ1-4
ASSLRERYTEAF TRBV27 - TRBJ1-1
ASSQVGTSGRYEQY TRBV14 - TRBJ2-7
ASSSQGSTEAF TRBV7-9 - TRBJ1-1
ASSLSGGSGIAFNEQF TRBV11-2 - TRBJ2-1
ASSLRGTSGRDEQF TRBV28 - TRBJ2-1
ASSLQGVGTEAF TRBV19 - TRBJ1-1
ATSKGLADYEQY TRBV15 - TRBJ2-7
ASSPGGGKPSGANVLT TRBV7-9 - TRBJ2-6
ASGRGAKTEKLF TRBV27 - TRBJ1-4
ASSPTIGNTEAF TRBV18 - TRBJ1-1
ASSPLGVAKNIQY TRBV27 - TRBJ2-4
ASSPPVGGEDTDTQY TRBV18 - TRBJ2-3
ASSLSRGGYETQY TRBV27 - TRBJ2-5
ASSLSDQETQY TRBV11-2 - TRBJ2-5
SVEPGTGPDNEQF TRBV29-1 - TRBJ2-1
ASSQWKAGLAVEDEQF TRBV14 - TRBJ2-1
ASSLNPSGSSGETQY TRBV5-1 - TRBJ2-5
ASSVLDRDLTEAF TRBV19 - TRBJ1-1
ASSIRHGSYEQY TRBV19 - TRBJ2-7
ASSLYGGDSYEQY TRBV28 - -
ASSSSGYTEAF TRBV11-3 - TRBJ1-1
ASRVDKDTQY TRBV5-1 once TRBJ2-3
ASRPGTGNEKLF TRBV6-1 - TRBJ1-4
ASSLMEGATGANVLT TRBV7-3 - TRBJ2-6